These 26 T cell receptor beta chains came from one sample sequenced in a study of radiotherapy plus CTLA-4 blockade in lung cancer. Here immunoSEQ multiplex PCR was the method, and the copy in TCRdb shows in-frame clones only, minus some. The sample records about 120,000 clones, 70% to 90% being singletons. Material: peripheral blood, obtained from a patient treated with radiotherapy plus ipilimumab. These receptors all come from a human donor with non-small cell lung cancer that progressed on radiotherapy plus ipilimumab.

The chain joins TRBV7-9 to TRBJ2-1; 7 nucleotides align to TRBD2. The CDR3 consists of 12 residues. Germline V lookup: CDR1 SEHNR, CDR2 FQNEAQ (reference sequence). The V and J ends lost 1 base and 9 bases, in that order; junction bases with no gene match: 0. CDR3 nucleotide sequence: TGTGCCAGCAGCTTAGTAGCGGGTGAGCAGTTCTTC. It codes for CASSLVAGEQFF.

The chain carries TRBV5-5 and TRBJ2-2; no clear D gene. The CDR3 has 19 amino acids. Trimming took 4 bases from V and 0 from J, leaving 22 bases between them. Germline lookup yields CDR1 SGHKS and CDR2 YYEKEE (reference sequence). CDR3 loop: CASSKSIPTDHANTGELFF. The CDR3 nucleotides are TGTGCCAGCAGCAAATCGATACCGACGGATCACGCGAACACCGGGGAGCTGTTTTTT.

This rearrangement joins TRBV14 to TRBJ2-2, with 11 bases identical to TRBD2. The trim removed 4 bases at V and 4 bases at J, leaving 8 bases unmatched. Per germline, CDR1 SGHDN and CDR2 FVKESK. This CDR3 has 17 residues. This chain's CDR3 is CASSPTIGTSGTGELFF. The CDR3 nucleotides are TGTGCCAGCAGCCCCACTATAGGGACTAGCGGCACCGGGGAGCTGTTTTTT.

V usage is TRBV11-2 and J usage is TRBJ2-1, with 11 nucleotides matching TRBD2. CDR3 length: 13 amino acids. V shed 4 bases and J 14 bases; nucleotides not matched to a gene: 7. Germline V gives CDR1 SGHAT, CDR2 FQNNGV. For the CDR3, the DNA is TGTGCCAGCAGCTCTGGGACTAGCGGACGGGAGTTCTTC. Translation gives CASSSGTSGREFF.

This clone was recorded once. The V gene is TRBV27, the J gene TRBJ2-7; TRBD1 might be the D (5 bases). With 3 bases removed from V and 5 bases from J, the gap between germline ends came to 8 bases. This CDR3 region has 12 residues. Per germline, CDR1 MNHEY and CDR2 SMNVEV (reference sequence). The CDR3 sequence is CASSFKGNEQYF. CDR3 DNA: TGTGCCAGCAGTTTCAAGGGGAACGAGCAGTACTTC.

The chain recombines TRBV9 with TRBJ2-1, with D tentatively TRBD2 (5 bases). CDR1 is SGDLS and CDR2 is YYNGEE in the germline V gene. Deletions cut 2 bases from V and 6 bases from J, with 18 bases between. This CDR3 is built from 16 residues. The CDR3 DNA is TGTGCCAGCAGCGTCGCTCCCGGACTGGTCTCCAATGAGCAGTTCTTC. Translated: CASSVAPGLVSNEQFF.

The chain recombines TRBV5-6 with TRBJ2-7; D perhaps matches TRBD1 (5 bases). With 3 bases removed from V and 0 bases from J, the gap between germline ends came to 10 bases. The CDR3 sequence is 14 residues long. The germline V gene encodes CDR1 SGHDT and CDR2 YYEEEE. CDR3 loop: CASSWGPDSYEQYF. The CDR3, as DNA: TGTGCCAGCAGCTGGGGCCCGGACTCCTACGAGCAGTACTTC.

This rearrangement joins TRBV10-1 to TRBJ2-3; the D is unclear. The length of the CDR3 is 16 residues. Trimming stripped 0 bases from V and 3 bases from J, with 13 bases between. The V gene's germline CDR1 is WNHNN and CDR2 SYGVQD (reference sequence). CDR3 residues: CASSESGSLGTDTQYF. DNA of the CDR3: TGCGCCAGCAGTGAGTCGGGCTCCCTGGGAACAGATACGCAGTATTTT.

This clone was seen only a few times. The rearrangement links TRBV28 to TRBJ1-3; D remains unclear. Germline V gives CDR1 MDHEN, CDR2 SYDVKM. The CDR3 length is 14 residues. The CDR3 spells CASQGRNSGNTIYF. CDR3 bases: TGTGCTTCACAAGGGAGAAACTCTGGAAACACCATATATTTT.

The J gene is TRBJ1-2, the V gene TRBV9; 11 bases are shared with TRBD1. This CDR3 spans 15 amino acids. Germline CDR1 and CDR2: SGDLS and YYNGEE. V shed 0 bases and J 8 bases; nucleotides not matched to a gene: 6. The DNA of the CDR3 is TGTGCCAGCAGCGTAGTAGGACAGGGGGCAGGCGGCTACACCTTC. Its protein is CASSVVGQGAGGYTF. The whole variable domain, filled in from reference TRBV9 and TRBJ1-2, reads DSGVTQTPKHLITATGQRVTLRCSPRSGDLSVYWYQQSLDQGLQFLIQYYNGEERAKGNILERFSAQQFPDLHSELNLSSLELGDSALYFCASSVVGQGAGGYTFGSGTRLTVV.

The rearrangement joins TRBV18 to TRBJ2-5, with 9 bases identical to TRBD1. The germline V gene has CDR1 KGHSH and CDR2 LQKENI. The V segment lost 3 bases and the J segment 4 bases; nucleotides outside the gene matches: 3. CDR3 length: 14 residues. The CDR3: CASSPMGQGETQYF. The CDR3 DNA reads TGTGCCAGCTCACCGATGGGACAGGGAGAGACCCAGTACTTC.

The chain joins TRBV5-1 to TRBJ2-1, with D possibly being TRBD2 (6 bases). V was trimmed by 8 bases and J by 6 bases, leaving 21 bases between them. Germline V gene data show CDR1 as SGHRS and CDR2 as YFSETQ. The CDR3 totals 15 residues. CDR3 loop: CASSTGGLGGNEQFF. In DNA, the CDR3 is TGCGCCAGTTCTACCGGTGGTCTGGGGGGCAATGAGCAGTTCTTC.

Here the CDR3 reads CASSLDSGKNNEQFF. In nucleotides, the CDR3 is TGTGCCAGCAGCTTAGATAGCGGGAAGAACAATGAGCAGTTCTTC. V usage is TRBV7-9 and J usage is TRBJ2-1; TRBD2 matches at 8 bases. CDR3 size: 15 residues. Germline values: CDR1 SEHNR, CDR2 FQNEAQ (reference sequence). The junction had 4 bases not matched to a gene; V was cut back by 1 base and J by 5 bases.

The gene calls are TRBV11-3 and TRBJ1-2; D unclear. Germline-derived CDR1 and CDR2 are SGHNT and YENEEA. V dropped 2 bases and J dropped 5 bases, with 18 bases sitting between them. The CDR3 is made up of 16 amino acids. Here the CDR3 DNA reads TGTGCCAGCAGCTTAAATCCTGGGCCGGGCCCATATGGCTACACCTTC. It codes for CASSLNPGPGPYGYTF.

This chain joins TRBV11-2 and TRBJ2-3; the D is unclear. This CDR3 is built from 13 residues. CDR1 is SGHAT, CDR2 FQNNGV, per germline. V was cut by 3 bases and J by 3 bases, with 7 bases left in between. CDR3 sequence reads: CASSLQLTDTQYF. CDR3 sequence (DNA): TGTGCCAGCAGCTTGCAGCTAACAGATACGCAGTATTTT.

The V and J genes are TRBV2 and TRBJ1-5; unclear D gene. CDR3 length: 15 amino acids. Trimming pared 2 bases from V and 0 bases from J, leaving 8 bases between. CDR1 and CDR2 from the germline V gene are SNHLY and FYNNEI. The CDR3 DNA sequence: TGTGCCAGCAGTGAATTAGGGTATAGCAATCAGCCCCAGCATTTT. Translated: CASSELGYSNQPQHF.

Comment on this clone: Mismatch with germline at one junction end may stem from a read error. Within the sample, other DNA sequences also encode this same CDR3. J is TRBJ2-7 and V is TRBV6-1; possible D gene TRBD1, 6 bases. Germline V gene data show CDR1 as MNHNS and CDR2 as SASEGT. CDR3 length equals 15 residues. The CDR3 sequence: CASSQILQGFYEQYF. CDR3 in DNA: TGCGCCAGCAGTCAGATCCTACAGGGATTCTACGAGCAGTACTTC.

This chain connects TRBV29-1 to TRBJ1-2; the D is unclear. Germline V gives CDR1 SQVTM, CDR2 ANQGSEA. Trimming stripped 7 bases from V and 1 base from J, with 10 bases between. CDR3 length equals 12 residues. The CDR3 loop reads CSAEQSNYGYTF. CDR3 DNA: TGCAGCGCCGAACAGAGTAACTATGGCTACACCTTC.

The V gene is TRBV10-3, the J gene TRBJ2-5, with a weak D call TRBD2 (5 bases). The germline CDR1 and CDR2 sequences are ENHRY and SYGVKD. This CDR3 is built from 10 residues. V lost 11 bases and J lost 5, with 9 bases in between. The CDR3 DNA reads as TGTGCCTCAACGGGGGAGACCCAGTACTTC. This gives the protein CASTGETQYF.

In its sample, this clone was seen once. V and J are TRBV10-3 and TRBJ1-1; 10 bases match TRBD1. CDR1 ENHRY and CDR2 SYGVKD come from the germline V gene. The CDR3 sequence is 17 residues long. After removal of 4 bases from V and 1 base from J, the junction contained 9 bases not matched to a gene. The CDR3 spells CAISGPGTGETNTEAFF. CDR3 bases: TGTGCCATCAGTGGACCCGGGACAGGGGAGACGAACACTGAAGCTTTCTTT.

This clone was seen only once. The chain uses TRBV25-1 and TRBJ2-7; D possibly corresponds to TRBD2 (5 bases). This CDR3 region has 13 residues. V lost 6 bases and J 2 bases, leaving 11 bases between the germline ends. Germline loops: CDR1 MGHDK, CDR2 SYGVNS. The CDR3 protein is CASRSEGAYEQYF. The CDR3 nucleotides read TGTGCCAGCAGGTCCGAGGGCGCCTACGAGCAGTACTTC.

The chain uses TRBV4-2 and TRBJ2-2, with a tentative D call TRBD2 (5 bases). Germline CDR1 LGHNA, CDR2 YNFKEQ. V was pared by 1 base and J by 6 bases, with 15 bases between. The CDR3 length is 16 residues. The CDR3 coding sequence is TGTGCCAGCAGCCAAGCCGGAGAGGGTGGAGCCGGGGAGCTGTTTTTT. It yields the protein CASSQAGEGGAGELFF.

The chain combines TRBV11-2 with TRBJ1-1, with D possibly being TRBD1 (6 bases). The CDR3 spans 15 residues. V lost 4 bases, J lost 0 bases, and 12 bases lay in between. Germline assignment: CDR1 SGHAT and CDR2 FQNNGV. CDR3 sequence: CASSSDSTLNTEAFF. As DNA, the CDR3 is TGTGCCAGCAGCTCGGACAGCACCTTGAACACTGAAGCTTTCTTT.

This chain joins TRBV4-2 and TRBJ2-1, with 7 bases aligning to TRBD1. The germline V gene encodes CDR1 LGHNA and CDR2 YNFKEQ. V lost 4 bases to trimming and J lost 5 bases; unmatched junction nucleotides: 14. The length of the CDR3 is 17 residues. In nucleotides, the CDR3 is TGTGCCAGCAGCCGGTTAGGACAGGCACCTACCCACAATGAGCAGTTCTTC. This codes for CASSRLGQAPTHNEQFF.

CDR3 in amino acids: CASSAGPNTGELFF. The CDR3 DNA reads as TGTGCCAGCAGCGCGGGTCCGAACACCGGGGAGCTGTTTTTT. This chain links TRBV9 with TRBJ2-2; D gene ambiguous. CDR3 length: 14 amino acids. The V end was cut by 3 bases, the J end by 0 bases, with 6 bases between. Looked up from germline, CDR1 is SGDLS and CDR2 is YYNGEE.

The CDR3 protein is CASSAVINYGYTF. The CDR3 DNA reads as TGTGCCAGCAGTGCCGTAATTAACTATGGCTACACCTTC. The chain carries TRBV2 and TRBJ1-2, with no clear D. Germline lookup yields CDR1 SNHLY and CDR2 FYNNEI. The V and J ends lost 4 bases and 1 base respectively, with 7 bases between them. The CDR3 extends over 13 amino acids.